This T cell receptor (beta chain) was obtained from a study of graft-versus-host responses after intestinal transplantation. Libraries were prepared by immunoSEQ multiplex PCR; TCRdb keeps only in-frame clonotypes and omits some of them. Among about 13,000 clones listed, approximately 85% were seen once. Findings and caveats of the study: Some patients had graft-donor T cell macrochimerism. In their allografts, the ratios of graft-versus-host to host-versus-graft T cell clones were high.

V dropped 9 bases and J dropped 7 bases, with 8 bases sitting between them. Germline CDR1 SGHDT, CDR2 YYEEEE. The CDR3 loop spans 10 amino acids. Comment on this clone: The antigen is undetermined.

This receptor was identified in a human patient who received an intestinal transplant, so some T cells may come from the graft donor. The material sequenced was PBMCs, taken after intestinal transplantation. This rearrangement joins TRBV5-6 to TRBJ2-1; D is unresolved. CDR3 in DNA: TGTGCCACAAAACTGAATGAGCAGTTCTTC. It translates to CATKLNEQFF.